This section outlines one T cell receptor beta chain sequence together with its context. Its antigen is still unknown. CDR3 length: 14 amino acids. Germline CDR1 and CDR2: SGHNT and YYREEE (reference sequence). Trimming cost V 4 bases and J 0 bases, with 10 bases left between them. Produced via immunoSEQ multiplex PCR; TCRdb's table is partial and in-frame only. The sample contains thousands of clones, less than 95% of which appear only once. The sample belongs to a study of graft-versus-host responses after intestinal transplantation. Study details: Isolated intestinal, liver-intestinal, or multivisceral transplants were what recipients had. Anti-thymocyte globulin induction was given to all recipients, followed by tacrolimus and steroids for roughly 3 years. Whole-study results and caveats: Individuals who had graft-donor T cell macrochimerism had allografts that showed high graft-versus-host to host-versus-graft clonal ratios. Recipient-marrow GvH clones were detected, some having first appeared in ileum or blood.

Specimen: PBMCs, collected 11 days after intestinal transplantation. This chain uses TRBV5-4 with TRBJ1-1, with D unclear. The source is a human patient who received an intestinal transplant, so some T cells may come from the graft donor. In DNA form, the CDR3 reads TGTGCCAGCAGCCCCCAAGGCGTGAACACTGAAGCTTTCTTT. Translation gives CASSPQGVNTEAFF.